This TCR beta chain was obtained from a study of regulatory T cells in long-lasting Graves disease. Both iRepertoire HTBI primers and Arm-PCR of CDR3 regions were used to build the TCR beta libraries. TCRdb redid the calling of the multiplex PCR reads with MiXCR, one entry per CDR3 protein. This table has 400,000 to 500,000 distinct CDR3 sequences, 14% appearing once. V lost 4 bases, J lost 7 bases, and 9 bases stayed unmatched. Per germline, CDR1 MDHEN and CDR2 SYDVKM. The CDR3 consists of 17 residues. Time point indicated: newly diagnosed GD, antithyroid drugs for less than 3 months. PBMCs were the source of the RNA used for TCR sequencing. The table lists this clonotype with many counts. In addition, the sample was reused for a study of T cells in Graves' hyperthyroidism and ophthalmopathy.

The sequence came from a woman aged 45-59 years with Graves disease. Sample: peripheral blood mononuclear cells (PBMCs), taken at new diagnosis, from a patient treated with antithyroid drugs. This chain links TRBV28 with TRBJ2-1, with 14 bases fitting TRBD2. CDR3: CASSSTQGTSGRNEQFF. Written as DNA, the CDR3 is TGTGCCAGCAGTTCCACACAAGGGACTAGCGGGAGAAATGAGCAGTTCTTC.